This T cell receptor beta chain emerged from a study of technical replicates of blood from several donors. Profiled with immunoSEQ multiplex PCR; TCRdb holds only in-frame clones, not every one. The table has about 80,000 clones, roughly 94% seen once. The source is a human donor in good health. What was sequenced was T cells isolated from PBMCs.

CDR3 residues: CASSTGSYETQYF. CDR3 nucleotide sequence: TGTGCCAGCAGCACAGGTAGCTACGAGACCCAGTACTTC. The chain couples TRBV7-8 to TRBJ2-5, with D possibly TRBD1 on 5 matching bases. Per germline, CDR1 SGHVS and CDR2 FQNEAQ. The CDR3 covers 13 residues. V lost 5 bases and J lost 5, with 12 bases in between.